These T cell receptor beta chains were read from a single sample in a study of cytomegalovirus exposure and HLA in healthy donors. Some clones are missing from TCRdb's copy, which holds only in-frame ones; the method was immunoSEQ multiplex PCR. Here the sample spans about 38,000 clones, 85% to 95% being singletons. Sequenced: PBMCs. The receptor source for this set is a man younger than 30 in good health and CMV-seronegative. CDR3s include the opening cysteine and the closing phenylalanine or tryptophan.

CDR3 protein: CAISVPGEGYGYTF
V gene: TRBV10-3

CDR3 protein: CASSLTGVPNTGELFF
V gene: TRBV7-9

CDR3 protein: CASSLSLAGSTNEQFF
V gene: TRBV7-3

CDR3 protein: CASRQGEAATYEQYF
V gene: TRBV2

CDR3 protein: CASSFLIDSGKTFF
V gene: TRBV27

CDR3 protein: CASSGLQETQYF
V gene: TRBV7-9

CDR3 protein: CSAEGTSGREIEQYF
V gene: TRBV29-1

CDR3 protein: CASSGGAGRQPQHF
V gene: TRBV28

CDR3 protein: CASSEGQRYNSPLHF
V gene: TRBV2

CDR3 protein: CASRTGLSNTGELFF
V gene: TRBV27

CDR3 protein: CASSYGRDADTQYF
V gene: TRBV9

CDR3 protein: CASSEAQADTGELFF
V gene: TRBV2

CDR3 protein: CASSIGGPPPYNEQFF
V gene: TRBV19

CDR3 protein: CASSLEGVGQPQHF
V gene: TRBV11-2

CDR3 protein: CASSTRDTVSYNEQFF
V gene: TRBV7-8

CDR3 protein: CASRSGTANTEAFF
V gene: TRBV6-5

CDR3 protein: CASSMREGYYEQYF
V gene: TRBV19

CDR3 protein: CASSLDRGTDTQYF
V gene: TRBV5-5

CDR3 protein: CTSSRPTGEVGIMETQYF
V gene: TRBV1

CDR3 protein: CASSLSGRTPTEQYF
V gene: TRBV27

CDR3 protein: CASSPPGASTSYEQYF
V gene: TRBV18

CDR3 protein: CASSFTRQFNQPQHF
V gene: TRBV27

CDR3 protein: CAWSVQTGNTIYF
V gene: TRBV30

CDR3 protein: CASSETSGVGDTQYF
V gene: TRBV28

CDR3 protein: CASTLQGAGEQYF
V gene: TRBV5-1

CDR3 protein: CASSSGLQNTDTQYF
V gene: TRBV5-1

CDR3 protein: CASSLFDEQYF
V gene: TRBV11-2

CDR3 protein: CASSLGLAAGELFF
V gene: TRBV27

CDR3 protein: CASSTYRGQGETGELFF
V gene: TRBV11-2

CDR3 protein: CASSPTIRDTQYF
V gene: TRBV6-1

CDR3 protein: CASSMSGADTQYF
V gene: TRBV11-3

CDR3 protein: CASSLEGRNEQFF
V gene: TRBV5-1

CDR3 protein: CASSDSGGAADTQYF
V gene: TRBV6-4

CDR3 protein: CASSVRDTEAFF
V gene: TRBV2

CDR3 protein: CASSLSGQGNTGELFF
V gene: TRBV5-1

CDR3 protein: CASSVGLGLAVYNEQFF
V gene: TRBV9

CDR3 protein: CSARANTEAFF
V gene: TRBV20-1

CDR3 protein: CSVGTGTNTEAFF
V gene: TRBV29-1

CDR3 protein: CASSAAGTAKYEQYF
V gene: TRBV5-4

CDR3 protein: CASSSLPIPGQGYTF
V gene: TRBV7-9

CDR3 protein: CASSPAGSTDTQYF
V gene: TRBV27

CDR3 protein: CASRETGGGDQPQHF
V gene: TRBV19

CDR3 protein: CASSLLYRDRGGTDTQYF
V gene: TRBV28

CDR3 protein: CASSGGTANYGYTF
V gene: TRBV5-5

CDR3 protein: CAWSVPGGRWETQYF
V gene: TRBV30

CDR3 protein: CASSLRVGLLLETQYF
V gene: TRBV11-2

CDR3 protein: CASSQSRGRREQFF
V gene: TRBV4-2

CDR3 protein: CASSIVGGGNEQFF
V gene: TRBV19

CDR3 protein: CASSSYGGLFGYTF
V gene: TRBV7-3

CDR3 protein: CASRAGREAGNTIYF
V gene: TRBV6-1

CDR3 protein: CASSYDGSSYEQYF
V gene: TRBV6-5

CDR3 protein: CASSVAREETQYF
V gene: TRBV6-1

CDR3 protein: CASSETSLARGQFF
V gene: TRBV10-2

CDR3 protein: CASSLRAGVVNEQFF
V gene: TRBV5-6

CDR3 protein: CASGLEPVTGYNEQFF
V gene: TRBV12-5

CDR3 protein: CASSPTGQGFRNGYTF
V gene: TRBV7-9

CDR3 protein: CASSLGRGRQPQHF
V gene: TRBV5-6

CDR3 protein: CASNPTPVTAGPNEKLFF
V gene: TRBV19

CDR3 protein: CASSSGGGAWDTQYF
V gene: TRBV5-1